This T cell receptor beta chain was recovered during a study of blood T cell repertoires in COVID-19. Only one count was recorded for this clone. CDR3 length equals 14 residues. Looked up from germline, CDR1 is SGDLS and CDR2 is YYNGEE. V was shortened by 0 bases and J by 7 bases, with 11 bases between the two germline ends. The assay was immunoSEQ multiplex PCR, and TCRdb's table has in-frame clones only and misses some. The top ten hold 1.3% of the sample, which has some 400,000 clones, about 87% seen once. Clinical history as reported by participants underpinned cohort assignment. Sequenced: PBMCs or T cells enriched from blood (not recorded which). The chain employs TRBV9 and TRBJ1-5; D possibly corresponds to TRBD1 (6 bases). This TCR was recovered from a young man who had recovered from COVID-19. CDR3 nucleotide sequence: TGTGCCAGCAGCGTAGCAGGGGACGGGCAGCCCCAGCATTTT. Amino acid sequence: CASSVAGDGQPQHF.